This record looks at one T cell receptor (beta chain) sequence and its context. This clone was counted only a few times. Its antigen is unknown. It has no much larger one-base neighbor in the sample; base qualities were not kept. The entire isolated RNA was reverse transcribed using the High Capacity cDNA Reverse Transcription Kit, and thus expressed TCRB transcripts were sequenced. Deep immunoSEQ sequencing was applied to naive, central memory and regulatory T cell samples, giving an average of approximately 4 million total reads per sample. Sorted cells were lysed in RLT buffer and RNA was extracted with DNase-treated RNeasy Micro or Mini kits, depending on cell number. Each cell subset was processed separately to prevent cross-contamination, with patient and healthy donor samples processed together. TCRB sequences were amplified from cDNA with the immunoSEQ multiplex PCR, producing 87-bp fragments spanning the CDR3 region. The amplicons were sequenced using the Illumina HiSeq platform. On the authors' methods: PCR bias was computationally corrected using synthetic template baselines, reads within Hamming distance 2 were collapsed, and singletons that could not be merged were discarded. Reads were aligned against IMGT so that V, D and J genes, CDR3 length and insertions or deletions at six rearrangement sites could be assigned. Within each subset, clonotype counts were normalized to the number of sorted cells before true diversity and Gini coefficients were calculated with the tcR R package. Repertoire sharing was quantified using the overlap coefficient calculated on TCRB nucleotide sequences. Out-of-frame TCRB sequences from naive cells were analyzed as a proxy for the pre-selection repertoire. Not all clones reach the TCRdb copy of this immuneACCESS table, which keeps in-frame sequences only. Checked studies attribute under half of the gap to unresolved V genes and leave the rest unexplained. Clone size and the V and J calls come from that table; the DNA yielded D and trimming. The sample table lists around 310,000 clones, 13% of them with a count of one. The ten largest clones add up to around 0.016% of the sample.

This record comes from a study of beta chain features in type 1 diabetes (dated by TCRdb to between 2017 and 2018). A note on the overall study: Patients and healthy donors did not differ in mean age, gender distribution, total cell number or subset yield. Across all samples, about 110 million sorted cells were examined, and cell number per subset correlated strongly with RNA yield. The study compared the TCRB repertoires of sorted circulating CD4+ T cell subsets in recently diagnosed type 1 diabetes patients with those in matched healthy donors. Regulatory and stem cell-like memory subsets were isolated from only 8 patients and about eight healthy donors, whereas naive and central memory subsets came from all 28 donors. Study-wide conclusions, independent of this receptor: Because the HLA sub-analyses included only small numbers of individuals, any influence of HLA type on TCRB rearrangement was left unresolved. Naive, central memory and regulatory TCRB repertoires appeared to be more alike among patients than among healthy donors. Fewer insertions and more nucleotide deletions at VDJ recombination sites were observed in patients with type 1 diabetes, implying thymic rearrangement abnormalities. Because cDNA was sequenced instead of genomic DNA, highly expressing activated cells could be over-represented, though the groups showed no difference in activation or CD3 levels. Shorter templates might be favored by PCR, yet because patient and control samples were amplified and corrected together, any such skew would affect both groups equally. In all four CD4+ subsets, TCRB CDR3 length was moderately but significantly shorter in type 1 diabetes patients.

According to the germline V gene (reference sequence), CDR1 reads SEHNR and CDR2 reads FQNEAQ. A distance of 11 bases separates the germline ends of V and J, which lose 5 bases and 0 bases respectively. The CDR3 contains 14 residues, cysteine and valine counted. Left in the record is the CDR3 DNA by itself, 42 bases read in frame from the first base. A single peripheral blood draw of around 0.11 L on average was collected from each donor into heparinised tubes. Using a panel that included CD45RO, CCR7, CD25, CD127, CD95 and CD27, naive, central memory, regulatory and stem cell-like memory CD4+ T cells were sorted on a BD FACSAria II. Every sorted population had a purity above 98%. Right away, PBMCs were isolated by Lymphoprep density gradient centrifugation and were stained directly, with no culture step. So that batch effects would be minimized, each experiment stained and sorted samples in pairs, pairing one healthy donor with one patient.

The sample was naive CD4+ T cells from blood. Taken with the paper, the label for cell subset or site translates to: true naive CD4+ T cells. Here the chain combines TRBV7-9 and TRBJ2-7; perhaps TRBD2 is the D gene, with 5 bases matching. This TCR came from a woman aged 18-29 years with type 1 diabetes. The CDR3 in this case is CASSPSGSSYEQYV. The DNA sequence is TGTGCCAGCAGCCCCTCGGGGAGCTCCTACGAGCAGTACGTC.